This passage covers 29 T cell receptor beta chains from one sample sequenced in a study of OX40 agonist ivuxolimab in advanced cancers. Clones were read by immunoSEQ multiplex PCR, and TCRdb kept only the in-frame ones, dropping some. The data show over 50,000 clones, around nine tenths seen once. The sample here was CD4+ or CD8+ T cells sorted from blood, taken in a trial of the OX40 agonist ivuxolimab. The receptors come from an adult with an advanced solid tumor such as melanoma, head and neck, liver or kidney cancer.

The CDR3 region has the DNA TGTGCCAGCAGCTTAGCGGACTATGGCTACACCTTC. Its translation is CASSLADYGYTF. This sequence joins TRBV7-8 and TRBJ1-2; D gene uncertain. Per the germline V gene, CDR1 is SGHVS and CDR2 is FQNEAQ. Trimming pared 0 bases from V and 3 bases from J, leaving 2 bases between. The CDR3 has 12 amino acids.

The chain has TRBV5-1 and TRBJ2-7, with 9 bases identical to TRBD1. CDR1 and CDR2 from the germline V gene are SGHRS and YFSETQ. J lost 6 bases, V lost 4 bases, and 5 bases had no gene match. This CDR3 region has 13 residues. Here the CDR3 reads CASSKDRGVEQYF. The CDR3 DNA follows: TGCGCCAGCAGCAAGGACAGGGGTGTCGAGCAGTACTTC. The full variable domain, its missing parts supplied by reference TRBV5-1 and TRBJ2-7, is KAGVTQTPRYLIKTRGQQVTLSCSPISGHRSVSWYQQTPGQGLQFLFEYFSETQRNKGNFPGRFSGRQFSNSRSEMNVSTLELGDSALYLCASSKDRGVEQYFGPGTRLTVT.

This rearrangement joins TRBV6-1 to TRBJ1-1, with D possibly matching TRBD1 (5 bases). The CDR3 contains 15 residues. The germline gives CDR1 MNHNS, CDR2 SASEGT. V lost 0 bases, J lost 0 bases, and 8 bases lay in between. CDR3 sequence reads: CASSEAGTLNTEAFF. The CDR3 DNA is TGTGCCAGCAGTGAAGCGGGGACGTTGAACACTGAAGCTTTCTTT.

To note about this clone: Germline is not matched at one junction end, which may reflect a read error. This specimen includes other DNA sequences encoding the same CDR3. This CDR3 reads CASSPQGDQPQHF. CDR3 DNA sequence: TGTGCCAGCAGCCCACAGGGGGATCAGCCCCAGCATTTT. The V gene is TRBV5-1, the J gene TRBJ1-5; TRBD1 matches 8 bases. The CDR3 extends over 13 amino acids. In germline, CDR1 is SGHRS, CDR2 YFSETQ. The full variable domain, with the rest looked up from reference TRBV5-1 and TRBJ1-5, is KAGVTQTPRYLIKTRGQQVTLSCSPISGHRSVSWYQQTPGQGLQFLFEYFSETQRNKGNFPGRFSGRQFSNSRSEMNVSTLELGDSALYLCASSPQGDQPQHFGDGTRLSIL.

This chain uses TRBV27 with TRBJ2-2; maybe TRBD2 (5 bases). Germline CDR1 and CDR2: MNHEY and SMNVEV (reference sequence). This CDR3 has 16 residues. Trimming shortened V by 7 bases and J by 2 bases, and 17 bases separated the two germline ends. CDR3 in DNA: TGTGCCAGCACCCTGAATCCGAGGGTAAACACCGGGGAGCTGTTTTTT. Protein product: CASTLNPRVNTGELFF.

J is TRBJ2-1 and V is TRBV19, with D tentatively TRBD2 (6 bases). The CDR3 extends over 13 amino acids. CDR1 and CDR2 from the germline V gene are LNHDA and SQIVND (reference sequence). The germline V and J ends were trimmed by 9 bases and 1 base, with 10 bases remaining between them. CDR3 nucleotides: TGTGCCAGCCGGGACTTGTCCTACAATGAGCAGTTCTTC. Its protein product is CASRDLSYNEQFF.

The chain employs TRBV4-1 and TRBJ2-3; TRBD2 aligns across 10 bases. CDR3 size: 15 residues. The junction had 6 bases not matched to a gene; V was cut back by 4 bases and J by 5 bases. The germline CDR1 and CDR2 sequences are MGHRA and YSYEKL. This chain's CDR3 is CASSRGLAEGDTQYF. DNA of the CDR3: TGCGCCAGCAGCCGCGGACTAGCGGAAGGAGATACGCAGTATTTT.

V gene TRBV18 combines with J gene TRBJ1-5, with 8 bases aligning to TRBD1. J was trimmed by 4 bases and V by 6 bases; bases with no gene match: 5. Germline CDR1 reads KGHSH; CDR2 reads LQKENI. The CDR3 is 14 amino acids. The CDR3 loop is CASSSTGANQPQHF. In DNA form, the CDR3 reads TGTGCCAGCTCGTCGACAGGGGCTAATCAGCCCCAGCATTTT.

The CDR3 reads CASSVILGPSTDTQYF. In nucleotides, the CDR3 is TGTGCCAGCAGCGTTATCCTGGGGCCAAGCACAGATACGCAGTATTTT. The chain combines TRBV9 with TRBJ2-3, with a tentative D call TRBD1 (5 bases). Germline V CDR1 and CDR2: SGDLS, YYNGEE. The CDR3 length is 16 residues. Trimming pared 2 bases from V and 0 bases from J, leaving 13 bases between.

V and J are TRBV7-9 and TRBJ2-7; TRBD1 is a possible D gene (7 bases). The V gene's germline CDR1 is SEHNR and CDR2 FQNEAQ (reference sequence). Trimming removed 5 bases from V and 2 bases from J, with 13 bases in between. The CDR3 is 14 amino acids. CDR3 DNA sequence: TGTGCCAGCAGCCGGGAGACAGGGCCCTACGAGCAGTACTTC. Translating gives CASSRETGPYEQYF.

This chain's CDR3 is CASSYAGGWEQYF. The DNA for the CDR3 is TGTGCCAGCAGTTACGCGGGGGGATGGGAGCAGTACTTC. This chain links TRBV6-5 with TRBJ2-7; 8 bases map to TRBD2. The germline V gene has CDR1 MNHEY and CDR2 SVGAGI. The trim removed 2 bases at V and 7 bases at J, leaving 4 bases unmatched. The CDR3 has 13 residues.

This sequence joins TRBV7-2 and TRBJ2-3; TRBD2 aligns across 8 bases. CDR3 size: 15 residues. Germline-derived CDR1 and CDR2 are SGHTA and FQGNSA. With 0 bases clipped from V and 5 bases from J, the junction kept 4 bases outside the gene matches. The CDR3 spells CASSLAGRAGDTQYF. As DNA, the CDR3 is TGTGCCAGCAGCTTAGCCGGGAGGGCCGGAGATACGCAGTATTTT.

The chain combines TRBV6-5 with TRBJ2-1; 10 nucleotides line up with TRBD2. CDR3 length: 16 amino acids. Losses at the gene ends were 4 bases for V and 5 bases for J; bases not matched to a gene: 8. Looked up from germline, CDR1 is MNHEY and CDR2 is SVGAGI. The CDR3 DNA reads TGTGCCAGCAGTTCCCAAGCGGGGGGGGGACACAATGAGCAGTTCTTC. Translated: CASSSQAGGGHNEQFF.

The chain recombines TRBV19 with TRBJ1-1, with D hard to call. Deletions cut 4 bases from V and 4 bases from J, with 16 bases between. Germline lookup yields CDR1 LNHDA and CDR2 SQIVND (reference sequence). The CDR3 loop spans 15 amino acids. The DNA for the CDR3 is TGTGCCAGTAGTACCCCTCCTGTCGTTGCCACTGAAGCTTTCTTT. Its protein is CASSTPPVVATEAFF.

The V and J genes are TRBV6-1 and TRBJ1-1, with a possible D match to TRBD1 (5 bases). CDR3 length: 12 amino acids. V lost 10 bases and J lost 4, with 13 bases in between. In germline, CDR1 is MNHNS, CDR2 SASEGT. CDR3 protein: CATGGGSTEAFF. The CDR3, as DNA: TGTGCCACTGGGGGTGGGAGCACTGAAGCTTTCTTT.

The chain couples TRBV5-1 to TRBJ2-1; no clear D gene. There are 15 residues in the CDR3. CDR1 and CDR2 from the germline V gene are SGHRS and YFSETQ. The V end was cut by 0 bases, the J end by 8 bases, with 15 bases between. CDR3 bases: TGCGCCAGCAGCTTGGAGTCTAGGGCCGTGGATGAGCAGTTCTTC. Protein product: CASSLESRAVDEQFF.

CDR3 bases: TGCGCCAGCAGCCTGCACATGGGAGAGACCCAGTACTTC. As protein: CASSLHMGETQYF. The chain couples TRBV4-1 to TRBJ2-5; D gene unclear. The CDR3 sequence is 13 residues long. Trimming cost V 4 bases and J 4 bases, with 10 bases left between them. Germline V lookup: CDR1 MGHRA, CDR2 YSYEKL.

This clone was recorded once. The V gene is TRBV5-4, the J gene TRBJ2-3; D not resolved. Germline loops: CDR1 SGHNT, CDR2 YYREEE (reference sequence). V dropped 4 bases and J dropped 0 bases, with 21 bases sitting between them. The CDR3 loop spans 18 amino acids. The CDR3 coding sequence is TGTGCCAGCAGCCTACAAGGACCCTCTTGGGGTAGCACAGATACGCAGTATTTT. Translating gives CASSLQGPSWGSTDTQYF.

The rearrangement joins TRBV7-9 to TRBJ2-1; tentative D call: TRBD1 (5 bases). Trimming pared 1 base from V and 5 bases from J, leaving 15 bases between. The CDR3 has 16 amino acids. CDR1 is SEHNR, CDR2 FQNEAQ, per germline (reference sequence). CDR3 nucleotide sequence: TGTGCCAGCAGCTTAGGTCTCTCGGTGGGGCACAATGAGCAGTTCTTC. Translation: CASSLGLSVGHNEQFF.

The chain employs TRBV30 and TRBJ1-1; a weak D match, TRBD1 (6 bases). Deletions cut 3 bases from V and 1 base from J, with 12 bases between. This CDR3 contains 14 residues. CDR1 is GTSNPN and CDR2 is SVGIG in the germline V gene (reference sequence). DNA of the CDR3: TGTGCCTGGAGGCCGGGACATTGGAACACTGAAGCTTTCTTT. Its translation: CAWRPGHWNTEAFF.

J is TRBJ1-1 and V is TRBV19, with a tentative D call TRBD1 (5 bases). CDR3 length: 13 residues. Trimming left V 9 bases short and J 4 bases short, with 15 bases between. Germline CDR1 is LNHDA and CDR2 is SQIVND (reference sequence). The CDR3 reads CASRRVGGTEAFF. The CDR3 coding sequence is TGTGCCAGCCGCAGGGTGGGTGGCACTGAAGCTTTCTTT.

The V call is TRBV9, the J call TRBJ1-5; D is ambiguous. CDR1 is SGDLS and CDR2 is YYNGEE in the germline V gene. This CDR3 comprises 13 residues. Trimming took off 0 bases at V and 4 bases at J, with 5 bases between the two ends. The CDR3 loop reads CASSVDWNQPQHF. As DNA, the CDR3 is TGTGCCAGCAGCGTAGATTGGAATCAGCCCCAGCATTTT.

The rearrangement uses TRBV4-2 and TRBJ1-2; 7 bases are shared with TRBD1. CDR1 and CDR2 (germline): LGHNA, YNFKEQ. The CDR3 length is 16 residues. With V trimmed by 2 bases and J by 1 base, 7 bases remained unmatched. CDR3 coding DNA: TGTGCCAGCAGCCAAAGGACAGGCTTCATTAACTATGGCTACACCTTC. Protein sequence: CASSQRTGFINYGYTF.

The chain combines TRBV29-1 with TRBJ2-5; D not certain. The CDR3 runs to 13 residues. Germline values: CDR1 SQVTM, CDR2 ANQGSEA. V lost 3 bases and J lost 4, with 12 bases in between. The CDR3 loop is CSVELGSLETQYF. The CDR3 bases are TGCAGCGTTGAGTTAGGGTCCCTAGAGACCCAGTACTTC.

This rearrangement joins TRBV7-6 to TRBJ2-1; 11 bases match TRBD1. CDR3 length equals 16 residues. J gave up 8 bases and V 5 bases, and 11 bases lay outside the gene matches. CDR1 SGHVS and CDR2 FNYEAQ come from the germline V gene. The CDR3: CASSLTGQGARYEQFF. Written as DNA, the CDR3 is TGTGCCAGCAGCCTCACCGGACAGGGGGCGCGCTATGAGCAGTTCTTC.

This clone has just one count. J is TRBJ1-2 and V is TRBV9; D is possibly TRBD1 (5 bases). The V end lost 0 bases, the J end lost 7 bases, and 13 bases lay between the germline ends. Germline lookup yields CDR1 SGDLS and CDR2 YYNGEE. The CDR3 loop spans 14 amino acids. The CDR3 DNA sequence: TGTGCCAGCAGCGTAGAGGAAGGGGCAGTTGGCTACACCTTC. Protein product: CASSVEEGAVGYTF.

The chain links TRBV20-1 to TRBJ2-7, with D unresolved. The CDR3 totals 11 residues. CDR1 is DFQATT and CDR2 is SNEGSKA in the germline V gene (reference sequence). V was trimmed by 0 bases and J by 9 bases, leaving 9 bases between them. Here the CDR3 DNA reads TGCAGTGCTAGAGAAACAGCCGGGCAGTACTTC. It yields the protein CSARETAGQYF.

This clone appeared once. The chain has TRBV5-6 and TRBJ1-4; D is unresolved. V dropped 5 bases and J dropped 4 bases, with 12 bases sitting between them. The germline gives CDR1 SGHDT, CDR2 YYEEEE. The CDR3 extends over 14 amino acids. The CDR3 DNA reads TGTGCCAGCAGTACGGGAGGATTTAATGAAAAACTGTTTTTT. Protein sequence: CASSTGGFNEKLFF.

The chain has TRBV28 and TRBJ2-7; 12 bases are a match to TRBD2. Germline CDR1 is MDHEN and CDR2 is SYDVKM. The trim removed 5 bases at V and 5 bases at J, leaving 7 bases unmatched. This CDR3 comprises 15 residues. The CDR3 loop reads CASSVTSGGRNEQYF. For the CDR3, the DNA is TGTGCCAGCAGTGTAACTAGCGGGGGGAGGAACGAGCAGTACTTC.